A selection of T cell receptor beta chains follows, all from one sample in a study of blood T cell repertoires in COVID-19. Libraries were prepared by immunoSEQ multiplex PCR; TCRdb keeps only in-frame clonotypes and omits some of them. The data hold 90,000 to 150,000 clones, with about 89% observed a single time. Input material: peripheral blood. Receptors originate from a human donor with acute or convalescent COVID-19. The donor label of this sample is uncertain. The CDR3 runs from the conserved cysteine through the conserved F or W. The D gene is left open where the match is weak. Clone size, where shown, is once, few, many, or a class for clones that have expanded.

DNA	CDR3	D	V	J	size
TGCGCCAGCAGCTTGGGTCAGGGTCCAGATACGCAGTATTTT	CASSLGQGPDTQYF	NA	TRBV5-1	TRBJ2-3	NA
TGTGCCAGCAGTAAGGGACAGGGGAGGGAAAAACTGTTTTTT	CASSKGQGREKLFF	TRBD1	TRBV28	TRBJ1-4	medium-sized
TGCGCCAGCACGGACAGATCGCTGGTTACCCAGTACTTC	CASTDRSLVTQYF	NA	TRBV10-2	TRBJ2-5	NA
TGTGCCAGCAGTTCCACTAGCGGGAGGGCCTGGGATACGCAGTATTTT	CASSSTSGRAWDTQYF	TRBD2	TRBV28	TRBJ2-3	NA
TGTGCCTGGGCTCGGGGGATTAACGCTGAAGCTTTCTTT	CAWARGINAEAFF	NA	TRBV30	TRBJ1-1	NA
TGTGCCAGCAGTTTATACCCCTTTCGGCAGGGGGGCGTTGTAGAAAAACTGTTTTTT	CASSLYPFRQGGVVEKLFF	TRBD1	TRBV27	TRBJ1-4	NA
TGTGCCAGCAGCTCCCTTATGAACACTGAAGCTTTCTTT	CASSSLMNTEAFF	NA	TRBV5-4	TRBJ1-1	NA
TGTGCCAGCAGCGTACAGGGTAACTATGGCTACACCTTC	CASSVQGNYGYTF	NA	TRBV9	TRBJ1-2	NA
TGCGCCAGCAGCTTGAGAGGAGGCCGTGCTGAAGCTTTCTTT	CASSLRGGRAEAFF	NA	TRBV5-1	TRBJ1-1	NA
TGTGCCTGGAGTCCGGGACAGGAGCCCTATGGCTACACCTTC	CAWSPGQEPYGYTF	TRBD1	TRBV30	TRBJ1-2	NA
TGTGCCAGTAGTATAGGGGGACAAGGACAAGAGACCCAGTACTTC	CASSIGGQGQETQYF	NA	TRBV19	TRBJ2-5	NA
TGCAGCGTTGAAAAATCTAGCACAGATACGCAGTATTTT	CSVEKSSTDTQYF	NA	TRBV29-1	TRBJ2-3	once
TGTGCCATCAGTGAGTCGAATGATGCAGGGGCCTGGGTTTTGGACACTGAAGCTTTCTTT	CAISESNDAGAWVLDTEAFF	NA	TRBV10-3	TRBJ1-1	NA
TGTGCCAGCAGCTTAGCGCAGGGGCGTAATTCACCCCTCCACTTT	CASSLAQGRNSPLHF	NA	TRBV7-9	TRBJ1-6	NA